This T cell receptor beta chain comes out of a study of long-term antiretroviral therapy in people with HIV. This CDR3 contains 12 residues. V lost 8 bases to trimming and J lost 5 bases, with 12 bases between them. Germline lookup yields CDR1 MDHEN and CDR2 SYDVKM. Survey-level resolution applied to immunoSEQ assay v3.0. TCRdb's copy holds only in-frame clones and misses some; the assay was immunoSEQ multiplex PCR. The data contain about 35,000 clones, roughly 74% of them singletons. The material sequenced was unsorted PBMCs, taken 3 years after starting antiretroviral therapy. This clonotype was sampled from a man aged 50 or older with HIV. The rearrangement links TRBV28 to TRBJ1-1; TRBD1 is a possible D gene (5 bases). CDR3 DNA sequence: TGTGCCAGCGGGGCCGGGTTAACTGAAGCTTTCTTT. Its translation is CASGAGLTEAFF.